This TCR beta chain was identified during a study of T cell changes during pregnancy in multiple sclerosis. Trimming shortened V by 4 bases and J by 0 bases, and 7 bases separated the two germline ends. Germline loops: CDR1 MNHNY, CDR2 SVGAGI (reference sequence). This CDR3 has 14 amino acids. Produced via immunoSEQ multiplex PCR; TCRdb's table is partial and in-frame only. The sample carries approximately 85,000 clones, about 94% recorded once. In its sample, this clone was seen once. The source was peripheral blood, collected in the third trimester of pregnancy. This rearrangement joins TRBV6-6 to TRBJ2-4; a possible D gene is TRBD2 (6 bases). The clonotype originates from a female donor with multiple sclerosis, enrolled in a pregnancy study. This chain's CDR3 is CASSSGGAKNIQYF. The CDR3, as DNA: TGTGCCAGCAGTTCCGGGGGAGCCAAAAACATTCAGTACTTC.